What follows describes a single T cell receptor beta chain. The sample belongs to a study of blood T cell repertoires in COVID-19. Enrollees, about 18 to 89 years old, lived in about two dozen US areas. Germline V lookup: CDR1 LGHDT, CDR2 YNNKEL (reference sequence). The CDR3 has 15 amino acids. Trimming stripped 0 bases from V and 3 bases from J, with 8 bases between. As originally analysed: Amplification with reference gene primers provided the estimates of nucleated cell counts. Repertoires were generated with immunoSEQ multiplex PCR, while TCRdb's copy carries only in-frame clones and drops some. The V and J calls and clone size come from that table; D and trimming were worked out from the DNA. This sample has hundreds of thousands of clones, with roughly 87% found just once.

V gene TRBV3-1 (or the pseudogene TRBV3-2) combines with J gene TRBJ1-4; D is uncertain. Sequenced input: PBMCs or T cells enriched from blood (not recorded which). This TCR derives from a woman aged 18-29 years who had recovered from COVID-19. The CDR3 DNA reads TGTGCCAGCAGCCAAGATGCCGGGTCTAATGAAAAACTGTTTTTT. It is translated as CASSQDAGSNEKLFF.